Following are 29 T cell receptor beta chains from one sample sequenced in a study of cytomegalovirus exposure and HLA in healthy donors. Primers: 60 Vbeta forward and 13 Jbeta reverse. Only in-frame clones appear in the TCRdb table, and some are missing; sequencing was by immunoSEQ multiplex PCR. The table shows some 87,000 clones, with about two thirds occurring only once. The sequenced sample was PBMCs. The source is a woman in her 50s in good health and CMV-seropositive.

The rearrangement uses TRBV30 and TRBJ2-1; 11 bases fit TRBD2. The CDR3 is 14 residues long. From germline, CDR1 is GTSNPN and CDR2 SVGIG (reference sequence). Losses at the gene ends were 1 base for V and 6 bases for J; bases not matched to a gene: 2. CDR3 coding DNA: TGTGCCTGGAGTGAGGGACTAGCGGTCAATGAGCAGTTCTTC. It translates to CAWSEGLAVNEQFF.

The J gene is TRBJ2-7, the V gene TRBV27; TRBD2 might be the D (5 bases). V gave up 9 bases and J gave up 0 bases, with 9 bases separating them. The CDR3 has 12 residues. Looked up from germline, CDR1 is MNHEY and CDR2 is SMNVEV (reference sequence). The chain's CDR3 is CASGLSSYEQYF. CDR3 coding DNA: TGTGCCAGTGGACTTAGCTCCTACGAGCAGTACTTC.

V is TRBV4-2 and J is TRBJ1-4; 8 bases are shared with TRBD1. This CDR3 spans 20 amino acids. V lost 2 bases and J lost 2; bases outside the gene matches: 16. Germline loops: CDR1 LGHNA, CDR2 YNFKEQ. For the CDR3, the DNA is TGTGCCAGCAGCCAAACGGCGACAGGGGACCTTTTCAGGACTAATGAAAAACTGTTTTTT. Translated, it gives CASSQTATGDLFRTNEKLFF.

On this clone itself: One junction end disagrees with the germline gene, perhaps due to a read error. This chain connects TRBV5-1 to TRBJ2-7, with no clear D. Germline loops: CDR1 SGHRS, CDR2 YFSETQ. CDR3 length: 11 amino acids. CDR3 in amino acids: CASRQNRVYNF. CDR3 coding DNA: TGCGCCAGCAGACAAAACCGGGTCTATAACTTC.

The V and J genes are TRBV29-1 and TRBJ1-4; a possible D gene is TRBD1 (6 bases). V lost 2 bases and J lost 10, with 11 bases in between. CDR3 length: 12 residues. Germline V gene lookup returns CDR1 SQVTM and CDR2 ANQGSEA. Written as DNA, the CDR3 is TGCAGCGTTGAAACCCAGGGGAGAAAACTGTTTTTT. Amino acids: CSVETQGRKLFF.

The chain has TRBV6-1 and TRBJ2-7, with 8 nucleotides matching TRBD2. The V gene's germline CDR1 is MNHNS and CDR2 SASEGT. The V and J ends lost 0 bases and 3 bases, in that order; junction bases with no gene match: 7. The CDR3 runs 16 residues. The chain's CDR3 is CASSEAPASGSYEQYF. The CDR3 DNA is TGTGCCAGCAGTGAAGCGCCGGCCAGCGGGAGCTACGAGCAGTACTTC.

This clone has just a few counts. The chain has TRBV6-1 and TRBJ1-2, with 7 bases matching TRBD1. The CDR3 covers 13 residues. Germline V gene lookup returns CDR1 MNHNS and CDR2 SASEGT. With 5 bases clipped from V and 8 bases from J, the junction kept 8 bases outside the gene matches. For the CDR3, the DNA is TGTGCCAGCAGTCCTACAGGGGACGAGGGCTACACCTTC. It encodes CASSPTGDEGYTF.

This rearrangement joins TRBV19 to TRBJ2-1, with 9 bases that match TRBD1. The CDR3 has 15 amino acids. CDR1 LNHDA and CDR2 SQIVND come from the germline V gene (reference sequence). Losses at the gene ends were 9 bases for V and 5 bases for J; bases not matched to a gene: 11. The CDR3, as DNA: TGTGCCAGCACCCTACAGGGGGCGGGTAACAATGAGCAGTTCTTC. Translation gives CASTLQGAGNNEQFF.

The chain joins TRBV6-1 to TRBJ2-3, with D possibly matching TRBD1 (6 bases). The germline V gene has CDR1 MNHNS and CDR2 SASEGT. The ends were cut back, 5 bases at V and 4 bases at J, with 10 bases in the middle. The CDR3 totals 13 residues. DNA of the CDR3: TGTGCCAGCAGTCCCCCAGGGGCAGATACGCAGTATTTT. It yields the protein CASSPPGADTQYF.

The V gene is TRBV6-1, the J gene TRBJ2-1, with D perhaps matching TRBD1 (7 bases). Germline values: CDR1 MNHNS, CDR2 SASEGT. The CDR3 contains 13 residues. Trimming stripped 9 bases from V and 8 bases from J, with 17 bases between. The CDR3 region has the DNA TGTGCCAGTCATAGGGGGCGCGGGGATGAGCAGTTCTTC. It yields the protein CASHRGRGDEQFF.

The chain links TRBV6-1 to TRBJ2-4; D may be TRBD2 (5 bases). CDR3 length: 12 amino acids. From germline, CDR1 is MNHNS and CDR2 SASEGT. Trimming took off 3 bases at V and 8 bases at J, with 8 bases between the two ends. As DNA, the CDR3 is TGTGCCAGCAGTGATCACGGGGACATTCAGTACTTC. Encoded protein: CASSDHGDIQYF.

The genes are TRBV6-5 and TRBJ1-1; D remains unclear. The germline gives CDR1 MNHEY, CDR2 SVGAGI. The CDR3 totals 13 residues. V gave up 6 bases and J gave up 5 bases, with 13 bases separating them. In DNA form, the CDR3 reads TGTGCCAGCAGGTCGGGGTCGGAGACTGAAGCTTTCTTT. Its protein product is CASRSGSETEAFF.

The rearrangement uses TRBV30 and TRBJ2-7; TRBD1 matches 9 bases. CDR1 and CDR2 from the germline V gene are GTSNPN and SVGIG (reference sequence). J gave up 7 bases and V 5 bases, and 9 bases lay outside the gene matches. The CDR3 has 13 amino acids. DNA for the CDR3: TGTGCCTGGGATGGGACAGGGAGTGGAGAGCAGTACTTC. Residues: CAWDGTGSGEQYF.

The V call is TRBV2, the J call TRBJ2-7; D remains unclear. The germline V gene encodes CDR1 SNHLY and CDR2 FYNNEI. This CDR3 contains 13 residues. The V end lost 8 bases, the J end lost 6 bases, and 17 bases lay between the germline ends. The CDR3 nucleotides read TGTGCCAGCGGTGGCACTCGCCTCTCCGAGCAGTACTTC. This codes for CASGGTRLSEQYF.

The chain carries TRBV6-1 and TRBJ2-7, with D possibly being TRBD2 (5 bases). The CDR3 has 12 amino acids. CDR1 and CDR2 from the germline V gene are MNHNS and SASEGT. The germline V and J ends were trimmed by 3 bases and 2 bases, with 5 bases remaining between them. CDR3 DNA sequence: TGTGCCAGCAGTGACGGGACCTACGAGCAGTACTTC. It yields the protein CASSDGTYEQYF.

The chain carries TRBV6-1 and TRBJ2-7, with D uncertain. The V and J ends lost 7 bases and 0 bases respectively, with 7 bases between them. Germline CDR1 MNHNS, CDR2 SASEGT. The CDR3 is 12 residues long. DNA of the CDR3: TGTGCCAGCACCCGGAGCTCCTACGAGCAGTACTTC. Protein sequence: CASTRSSYEQYF.

The chain employs TRBV2 and TRBJ2-7; perhaps TRBD2 as D (5 bases). The CDR3 has 13 amino acids. Trimming pared 4 bases from V and 5 bases from J, leaving 12 bases between. Germline assignment: CDR1 SNHLY and CDR2 FYNNEI. This CDR3 reads CASSGLGKNEQYF. In nucleotides, the CDR3 is TGTGCCAGCAGTGGACTCGGGAAGAACGAGCAGTACTTC.

This chain joins TRBV2 and TRBJ1-3; the D gene is possibly TRBD1 (6 bases). V lost 4 bases and J lost 2, with 6 bases in between. Germline V gene lookup returns CDR1 SNHLY and CDR2 FYNNEI. The CDR3 has 13 amino acids. The CDR3 spells CASSGQAGNTIYF. DNA for the CDR3: TGTGCCAGCAGTGGACAGGCTGGAAACACCATATATTTT.

This clone showed up just once. The chain employs TRBV28 and TRBJ2-6; perhaps TRBD1 as D (6 bases). The CDR3 runs 16 residues. Per the germline V gene, CDR1 is MDHEN and CDR2 is SYDVKM. CDR3 sequence: CVVEGHPSSGANVLTF. The DNA for the CDR3 is TGTGTCGTAGAGGGACATCCGTCTTCTGGGGCCAACGTCCTGACTTTC.

This chain links TRBV5-5 with TRBJ2-2; no clear D. V was shortened by 5 bases and J by 0 bases, with 14 bases between the two germline ends. The CDR3 extends over 16 amino acids. The germline CDR1 and CDR2 sequences are SGHKS and YYEKEE (reference sequence). The CDR3 nucleotides are TGTGCCAGCAGGCGTCGGTGGAGTTCGAACACCGGGGAGCTGTTTTTT. It encodes CASRRRWSSNTGELFF.

The rearrangement links TRBV6-6 to TRBJ2-1, with 7 bases aligning to TRBD2. Germline trimming cut 5 bases from V and 4 bases from J; bases unmatched to any gene: 8. The CDR3 runs 15 residues. Germline CDR1 reads MNHNY; CDR2 reads SVGAGI (reference sequence). CDR3 DNA: TGTGCCAGCAGTAAGAAGCGGGACCGATACAATGAGCAGTTCTTC. Its protein product is CASSKKRDRYNEQFF.

The CDR3 sequence is CASNLAGAQNEQFF. The CDR3 DNA follows: TGCGCCAGCAACCTAGCGGGAGCTCAGAATGAGCAGTTCTTC. V is TRBV5-1 and J is TRBJ2-1; 10 bases map to TRBD2. V lost 6 bases to trimming and J lost 7 bases; unmatched junction nucleotides: 7. The CDR3 covers 14 residues. Germline V gene sequence: CDR1 SGHRS, CDR2 YFSETQ.

V and J are TRBV7-3 and TRBJ2-1; D is possibly TRBD1 (6 bases). V was pared by 5 bases and J by 7 bases, with 15 bases between. The V gene's germline CDR1 is SGHTA and CDR2 FQGTGA. CDR3 length equals 14 residues. The CDR3, as DNA: TGTGCCAGCAGCACGGGACATAGTTCGAATGAGCAGTTCTTC. It specifies CASSTGHSSNEQFF.

The V gene is TRBV4-2, the J gene TRBJ1-3; 8 bases match TRBD1. The length of the CDR3 is 18 residues. Trimming at V came to 4 bases and at J to 3 bases, leaving 14 bases not matched to a gene. CDR1 and CDR2 from the germline V gene are LGHNA and YNFKEQ. Here the CDR3 DNA reads TGTGCCAGCAGCCTCAGTCCGACATTGACAGGGGTTGGAAACACCATATATTTT. Protein product: CASSLSPTLTGVGNTIYF.

The chain links TRBV7-9 to TRBJ2-3; unclear D gene. Per the germline V gene, CDR1 is SEHNR and CDR2 is FQNEAQ (reference sequence). The CDR3 extends over 13 amino acids. Trimming stripped 6 bases from V and 4 bases from J, with 11 bases between. This chain's CDR3 is CASRPPSSDTQYF. In nucleotides, the CDR3 is TGTGCCAGCAGGCCCCCTAGTTCAGATACGCAGTATTTT.

The genes are TRBV14 and TRBJ2-1, with TRBD1 matching over 7 bases. The V gene's germline CDR1 is SGHDN and CDR2 FVKESK. The ends lost 5 bases at V and 0 bases at J; junction bases unmatched: 13. This CDR3 has 18 residues. As DNA, the CDR3 is TGTGCCAGCAGCACTAACCTACAGGGGACCAGCTCCTACAATGAGCAGTTCTTC. Amino acid sequence: CASSTNLQGTSSYNEQFF.

V usage is TRBV5-6 and J usage is TRBJ1-2, with a tentative D call TRBD1 (6 bases). CDR3 size: 12 residues. CDR1 is SGHDT and CDR2 is YYEEEE in the germline V gene. Trimming left V 2 bases short and J 8 bases short, with 10 bases between. The CDR3 DNA is TGTGCCAGCAGCTTTACAGGGCGGGGCTACACCTTC. Amino acid sequence: CASSFTGRGYTF. Full variable domain (remainder filled in from reference TRBV5-6 and TRBJ1-2): DAGVTQSPTHLIKTRGQQVTLRCSPKSGHDTVSWYQQALGQGPQFIFQYYEEEERQRGNFPDRFSGHQFPNYSSELNVNALLLGDSALYLCASSFTGRGYTFGSGTRLTVV.

The J gene is TRBJ1-5, the V gene TRBV5-6; TRBD1 matches 11 bases. CDR1 and CDR2 (germline): SGHDT, YYEEEE. J lost 6 bases, V lost 0 bases, and 2 bases had no gene match. The CDR3 has 15 amino acids. The CDR3 DNA reads as TGTGCCAGCAGCTTGGCGGGGACAGGGGGTCAGCCCCAGCATTTT. The encoded protein is CASSLAGTGGQPQHF.

This clone came up a few times. The chain uses TRBV9 and TRBJ1-6; D call uncertain. CDR3 length: 16 residues. The V end was cut by 3 bases, the J end by 6 bases, with 16 bases between. Germline assignment: CDR1 SGDLS and CDR2 YYNGEE. CDR3 loop: CASSASHPRGNSPLHF. The CDR3 DNA reads TGTGCCAGCAGCGCCAGTCACCCACGGGGTAATTCACCCCTCCACTTT.